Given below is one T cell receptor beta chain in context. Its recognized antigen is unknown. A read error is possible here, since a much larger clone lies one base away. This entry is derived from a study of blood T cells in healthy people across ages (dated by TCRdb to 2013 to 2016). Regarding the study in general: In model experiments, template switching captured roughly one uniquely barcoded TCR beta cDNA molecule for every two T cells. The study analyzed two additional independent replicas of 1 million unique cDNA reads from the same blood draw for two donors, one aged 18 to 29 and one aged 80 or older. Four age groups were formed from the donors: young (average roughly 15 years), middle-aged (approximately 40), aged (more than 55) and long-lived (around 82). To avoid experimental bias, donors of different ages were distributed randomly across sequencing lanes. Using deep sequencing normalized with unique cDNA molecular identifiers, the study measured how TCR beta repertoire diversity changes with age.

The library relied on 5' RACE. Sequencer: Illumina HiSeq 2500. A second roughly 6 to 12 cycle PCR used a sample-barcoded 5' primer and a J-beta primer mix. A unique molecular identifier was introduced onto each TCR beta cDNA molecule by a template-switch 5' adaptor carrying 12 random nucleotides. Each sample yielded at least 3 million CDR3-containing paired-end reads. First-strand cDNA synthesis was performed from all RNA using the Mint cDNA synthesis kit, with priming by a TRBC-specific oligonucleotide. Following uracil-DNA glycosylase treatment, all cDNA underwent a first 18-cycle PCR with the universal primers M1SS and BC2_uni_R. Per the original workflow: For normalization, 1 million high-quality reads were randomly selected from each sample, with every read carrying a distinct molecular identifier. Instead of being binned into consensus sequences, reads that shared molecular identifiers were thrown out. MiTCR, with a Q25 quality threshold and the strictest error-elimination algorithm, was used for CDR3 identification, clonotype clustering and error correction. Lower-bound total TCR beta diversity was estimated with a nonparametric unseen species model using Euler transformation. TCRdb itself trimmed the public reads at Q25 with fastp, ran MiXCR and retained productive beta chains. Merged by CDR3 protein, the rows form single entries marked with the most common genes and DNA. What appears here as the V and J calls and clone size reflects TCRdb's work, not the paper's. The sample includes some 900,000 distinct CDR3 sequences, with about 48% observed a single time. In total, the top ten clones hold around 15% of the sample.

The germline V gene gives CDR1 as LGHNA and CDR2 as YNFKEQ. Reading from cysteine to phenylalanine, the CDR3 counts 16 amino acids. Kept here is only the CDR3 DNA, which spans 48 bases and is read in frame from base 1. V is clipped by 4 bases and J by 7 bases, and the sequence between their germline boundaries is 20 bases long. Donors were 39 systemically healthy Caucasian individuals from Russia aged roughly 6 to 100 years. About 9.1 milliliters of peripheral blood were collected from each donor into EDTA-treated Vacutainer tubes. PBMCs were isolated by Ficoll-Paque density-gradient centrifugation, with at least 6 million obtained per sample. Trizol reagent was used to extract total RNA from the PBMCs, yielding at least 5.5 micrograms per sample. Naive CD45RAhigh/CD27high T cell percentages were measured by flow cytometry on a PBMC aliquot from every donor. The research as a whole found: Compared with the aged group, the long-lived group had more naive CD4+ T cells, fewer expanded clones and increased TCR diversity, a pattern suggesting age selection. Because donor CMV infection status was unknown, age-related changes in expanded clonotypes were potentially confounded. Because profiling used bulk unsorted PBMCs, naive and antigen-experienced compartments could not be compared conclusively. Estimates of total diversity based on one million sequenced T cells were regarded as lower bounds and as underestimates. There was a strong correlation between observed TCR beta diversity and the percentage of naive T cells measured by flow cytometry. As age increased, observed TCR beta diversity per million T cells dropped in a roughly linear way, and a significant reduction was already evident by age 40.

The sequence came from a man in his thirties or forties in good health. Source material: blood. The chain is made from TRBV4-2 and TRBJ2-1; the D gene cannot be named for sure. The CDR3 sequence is CASSRARVVVRNEQFF. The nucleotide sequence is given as TGTGCCAGCAGCCGCGCTAGGGTGGTGGTCAGGAATGAGCAGTTCTTC.